This TCR beta chain was identified during a study of T cell responses to AZD1222 COVID-19 vaccine. Points from the study as a whole: The study sampled repertoires only after the peak T cell response. Only a handful of AZD1222 recipients, several in all, had baseline seropositivity.

Using immunoSEQ multiplex PCR, the repertoire was profiled, and TCRdb retains in-frame clones only, with some absent. The repertoire includes around 140,000 clones, approximately 85% of them detected once, and 7.9% sits in the top ten. Germline values: CDR1 PRHDT, CDR2 FYEKMQ (reference sequence). This CDR3 has 16 residues. Trimming took off 5 bases at V and 2 bases at J, with 17 bases between the two ends. Points on this clone: What it recognizes is unknown.

The TCR was taken from an adult who received the MenACWY meningococcal vaccine as a control. Source: peripheral blood, taken 28 days after the second dose of the MenACWY control vaccine. The chain links TRBV13 to TRBJ2-3; no clear D. CDR3 coding DNA: TGTGCCAGCAGCCCCCGCGTCCAGGCATACACAGATACGCAGTATTTT. Residues: CASSPRVQAYTDTQYF.